The clone carrying this T cell receptor (beta chain) has just a few counts. Its cognate antigen is unknown. The sequenced template was cDNA made from the entire isolated RNA. Naive, central memory and regulatory T cell samples produced a mean of approximately 3.6 million reads. The table came from immunoSEQ multiplex PCR; TCRdb's copy has only in-frame clones and leaves some out. The sample has approximately 400,000 clones, approximately 16% seen once. The purity of all sorted populations exceeded 95%. This sample was included in a study of beta chain features in type 1 diabetes. Overall study: Examination covered around 110 million sorted cells spanning all samples.

V lost 4 bases, J lost 6 bases, and 8 bases stayed unmatched. From germline, CDR1 is LNHDA and CDR2 SQIVND (reference sequence). The CDR3 length is 15 residues. Study-wide points: The study found moderately but significantly shorter TCRB CDR3s in all four CD4+ subsets of Type 1 diabetes patients.

The TCR sequence derives from a woman aged 18-29 years in good health. V usage is TRBV19 and J usage is TRBJ2-1; the match to TRBD2 covers 8 bases. The sample taken for sequencing was naive CD4+ T cells from blood. As DNA, the CDR3 is TGTGCCAGTAGTAAGAGGGTAGCGGGGTCCAATGAGCAGTTCTTC. Translation: CASSKRVAGSNEQFF.